This TCR beta chain was found in a study of cytomegalovirus exposure and HLA in healthy donors. The CDR3 contains 15 residues. Trimming removed 4 bases from V and 4 bases from J, with 16 bases in between. Germline V gene sequence: CDR1 LNHDA, CDR2 SQIVND (reference sequence). 60 Vbeta and 13 Jbeta primers were used in PCR. Some clones are missing from TCRdb's copy, which holds only in-frame ones; the method was immunoSEQ multiplex PCR. The data show about 140,000 clones, roughly 74% seen once. This TCR derives from a man aged 40-49 years in good health and CMV-seronegative. J is TRBJ1-1 and V is TRBV19; D is unclear. The material sequenced was PBMCs. The CDR3 DNA reads as TGTGCCAGTAGTACGGGGAATATTGCCAGCACTGAAGCTTTCTTT. It specifies CASSTGNIASTEAFF.